Listed below are T cell receptor beta chains from one sample, sequenced in a study of PD-1 blockade in classical Hodgkin lymphoma. Sequencing was performed with immunoSEQ multiplex PCR; in TCRdb, only in-frame clones are kept and a portion is missing. Of around 45,000 clones detected, 55% to 75% appear once; the ten largest clones hold 2.5% to 3.5%. The sample consisted of peripheral blood mononuclear cells (PBMCs), taken at baseline. Receptors were obtained from a human donor with classical Hodgkin lymphoma. Both conserved end residues are trimmed from each CDR3. Each record gives: V gene, CDR3 protein.

v_call: TRBV6-5; cdr3_aa: ASRVSLWTGELF
v_call: TRBV5-4; cdr3_aa: ASSATEAGGLHEQY
v_call: TRBV18; cdr3_aa: ASSPPDGQGTEAF
v_call: TRBV19; cdr3_aa: ASRPRSSYEQY
v_call: TRBV6-5; cdr3_aa: ASSPAPDRYYEQY
v_call: TRBV7-3; cdr3_aa: ASSQHQGTEAF
v_call: TRBV19; cdr3_aa: ASSIYGHTEAF
v_call: TRBV9; cdr3_aa: ASSVGIRDSGHEQY
v_call: TRBV6-5; cdr3_aa: ASSALETGQGYT
v_call: TRBV7-3; cdr3_aa: ASSLTWGDYEQY
v_call: TRBV18; cdr3_aa: ASSPRTGSGTDTQY
v_call: TRBV5-1; cdr3_aa: ASSFGLAGGISYNEQF
v_call: TRBV30; cdr3_aa: AWNFLGAYGYT
v_call: TRBV7-6; cdr3_aa: ASSRTTDYNEQF